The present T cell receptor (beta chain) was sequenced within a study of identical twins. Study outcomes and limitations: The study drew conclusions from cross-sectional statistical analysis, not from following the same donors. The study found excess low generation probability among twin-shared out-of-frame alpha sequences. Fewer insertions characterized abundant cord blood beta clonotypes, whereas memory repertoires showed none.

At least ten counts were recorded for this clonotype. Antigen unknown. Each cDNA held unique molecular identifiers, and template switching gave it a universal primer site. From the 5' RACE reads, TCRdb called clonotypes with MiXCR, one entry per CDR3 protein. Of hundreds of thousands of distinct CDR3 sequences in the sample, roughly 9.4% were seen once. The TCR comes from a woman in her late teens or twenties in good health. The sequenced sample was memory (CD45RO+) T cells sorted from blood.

The CDR3 loop is CASSHPLRGGQETQYF. The CDR3 region has the DNA TGTGCCAGCAGCCATCCCCTCAGGGGAGGCCAAGAGACCCAGTACTTC. The chain uses TRBV14 and TRBJ2-5, with D perhaps matching TRBD1 or TRBD2 (6 bases each). V shed 3 bases and J shed 1 base, with 15 bases lying between them. The CDR3 length is 16 residues. Germline V gene data show CDR1 as SGHDN and CDR2 as FVKESK.